The sequence of this T cell receptor (beta chain) was determined in a study of response to subunit inactivated influenza vaccine. General study points: A suggestion made by the authors is that each seasonal influenza vaccination recruits few new T cells.

This clonotype turned up a few times. Its antigen is unidentified. The ends were cut back, 6 bases at V and 5 bases at J, with 14 bases in the middle. The germline V gene has CDR1 DFQATT and CDR2 SNEGSKA (reference sequence). CDR3 size: 13 residues. TCRdb re-called the RT-PCR reads through MiXCR, storing one row per CDR3 protein. The table has about 530,000 distinct CDR3 sequences, about an eighth seen once. Sequencing was performed on PBMCs from blood, taken around seven weeks after vaccination. This TCR derives from a man aged 50 to 59 who received an inactivated influenza vaccine. The chain couples TRBV20-1 to TRBJ2-1; a possible D gene is TRBD1 (5 bases). In DNA, the CDR3 is TGCAGTGCGCACAGGATTGGCCACAATGAGCAGTTCTTC. This translates into CSAHRIGHNEQFF.